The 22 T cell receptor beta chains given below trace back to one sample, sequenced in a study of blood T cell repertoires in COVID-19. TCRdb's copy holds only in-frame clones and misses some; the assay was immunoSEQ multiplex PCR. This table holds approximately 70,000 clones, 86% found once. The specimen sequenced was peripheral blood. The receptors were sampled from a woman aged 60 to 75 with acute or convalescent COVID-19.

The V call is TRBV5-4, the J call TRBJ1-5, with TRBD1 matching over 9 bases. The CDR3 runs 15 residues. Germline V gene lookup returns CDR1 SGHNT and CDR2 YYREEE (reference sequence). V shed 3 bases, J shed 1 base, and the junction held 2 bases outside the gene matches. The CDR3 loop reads CASSSGTGSNQPQHF. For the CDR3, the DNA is TGTGCCAGCAGCTCGGGGACAGGGAGCAATCAGCCCCAGCATTTT. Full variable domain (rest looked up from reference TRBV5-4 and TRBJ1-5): ETGVTQSPTHLIKTRGQQVTLRCSSQSGHNTVSWYQQALGQGPQFIFQYYREEENGRGNFPPRFSGLQFPNYSSELNVNALELDDSALYLCASSSGTGSNQPQHFGDGTRLSIL.

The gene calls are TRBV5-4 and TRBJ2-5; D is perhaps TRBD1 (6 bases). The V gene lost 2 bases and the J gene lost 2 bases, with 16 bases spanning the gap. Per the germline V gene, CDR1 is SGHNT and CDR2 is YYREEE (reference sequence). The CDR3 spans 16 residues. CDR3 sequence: CASSLNPGHLQETQYF. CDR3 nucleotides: TGTGCCAGCAGCTTAAACCCGGGACATCTTCAAGAGACCCAGTACTTC.

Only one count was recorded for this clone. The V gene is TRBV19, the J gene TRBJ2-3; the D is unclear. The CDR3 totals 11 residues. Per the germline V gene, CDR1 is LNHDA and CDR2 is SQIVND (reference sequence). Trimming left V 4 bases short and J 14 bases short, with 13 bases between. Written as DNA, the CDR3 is TGTGCCAGTAGTAATAGATTTGAGTGGTATTTT. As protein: CASSNRFEWYF.

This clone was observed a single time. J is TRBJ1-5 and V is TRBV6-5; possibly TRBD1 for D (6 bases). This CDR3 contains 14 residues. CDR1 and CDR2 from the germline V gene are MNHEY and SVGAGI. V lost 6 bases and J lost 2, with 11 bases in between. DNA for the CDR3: TGTGCCAGCAGCCTCAGGGGTGGCAATCAGCCCCAGCATTTT. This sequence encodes CASSLRGGNQPQHF.

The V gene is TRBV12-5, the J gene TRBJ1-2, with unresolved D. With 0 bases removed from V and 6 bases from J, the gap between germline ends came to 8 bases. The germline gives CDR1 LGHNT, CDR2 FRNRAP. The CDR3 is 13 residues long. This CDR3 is CASGLVTENGYTF. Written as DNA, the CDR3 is TGTGCTAGTGGTTTGGTAACGGAGAATGGCTACACCTTC. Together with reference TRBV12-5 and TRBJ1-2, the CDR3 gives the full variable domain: DARVTQTPRHKVTEMGQEVTMRCQPILGHNTVFWYRQTMMQGLELLAYFRNRAPLDDSGMPKDRFSAEMPDATLATLKIQPSEPRDSAVYFCASGLVTENGYTFGSGTRLTVV.

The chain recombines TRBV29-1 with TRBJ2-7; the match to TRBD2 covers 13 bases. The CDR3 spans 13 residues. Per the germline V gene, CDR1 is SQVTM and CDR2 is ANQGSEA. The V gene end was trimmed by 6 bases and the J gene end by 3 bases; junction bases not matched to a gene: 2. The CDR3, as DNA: TGCAGCGTCCGGACTAGCGGGGGCTACGAGCAGTACTTC. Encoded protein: CSVRTSGGYEQYF.

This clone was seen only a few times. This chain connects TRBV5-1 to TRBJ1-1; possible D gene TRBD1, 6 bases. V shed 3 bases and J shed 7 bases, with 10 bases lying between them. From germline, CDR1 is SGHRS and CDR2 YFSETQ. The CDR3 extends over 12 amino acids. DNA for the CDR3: TGCGCCAGCAGCTGGGAAGGGGGTGAAGCTTTCTTT. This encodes CASSWEGGEAFF.

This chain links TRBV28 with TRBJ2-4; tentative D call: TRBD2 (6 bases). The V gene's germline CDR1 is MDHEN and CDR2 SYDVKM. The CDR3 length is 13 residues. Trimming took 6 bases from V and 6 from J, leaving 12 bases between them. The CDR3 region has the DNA TGTGCCAGCAGGGAGCGGGCCCCAAACATTCAGTACTTC. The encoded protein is CASRERAPNIQYF.

The DNA of the CDR3 is TGTGCCAGCAGCCCCCGTGGTAGCGGGGGGGAGTCCTACAATGAGCAGTTCTTC. It translates to CASSPRGSGGESYNEQFF. The rearrangement joins TRBV7-2 to TRBJ2-1, with 11 positions matching TRBD2. The CDR3 consists of 18 residues. J lost 1 base, V lost 5 bases, and 10 bases had no gene match. Germline values: CDR1 SGHTA, CDR2 FQGNSA.

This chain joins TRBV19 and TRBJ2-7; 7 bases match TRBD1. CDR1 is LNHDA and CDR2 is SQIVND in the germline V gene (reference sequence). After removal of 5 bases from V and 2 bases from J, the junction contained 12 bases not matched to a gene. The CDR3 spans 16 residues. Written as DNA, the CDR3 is TGTGCCAGTAGTGCAAGAGCCGGGACAGCCACCTACGAGCAGTACTTC. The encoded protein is CASSARAGTATYEQYF. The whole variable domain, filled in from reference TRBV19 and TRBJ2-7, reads DGGITQSPKYLFRKEGQNVTLSCEQNLNHDAMYWYRQDPGQGLRLIYYSQIVNDFQKGDIAEGYSVSREKKESFPLTVTSAQKNPTAFYLCASSARAGTATYEQYFGPGTRLTVT.

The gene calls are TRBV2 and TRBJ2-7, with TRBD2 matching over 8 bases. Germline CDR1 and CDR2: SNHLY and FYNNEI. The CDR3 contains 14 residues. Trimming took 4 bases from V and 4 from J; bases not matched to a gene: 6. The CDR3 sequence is CASSVPGGAYEQYF. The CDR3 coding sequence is TGTGCCAGCAGTGTTCCCGGGGGGGCGTACGAGCAGTACTTC.

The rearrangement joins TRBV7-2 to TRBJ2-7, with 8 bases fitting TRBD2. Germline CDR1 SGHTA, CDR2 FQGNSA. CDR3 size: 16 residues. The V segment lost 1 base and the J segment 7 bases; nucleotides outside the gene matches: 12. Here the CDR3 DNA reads TGTGCCAGCAGCTTAGAGGCGGCGGGGGGCCGGAGAGAGCAGTACTTC. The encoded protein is CASSLEAAGGRREQYF.

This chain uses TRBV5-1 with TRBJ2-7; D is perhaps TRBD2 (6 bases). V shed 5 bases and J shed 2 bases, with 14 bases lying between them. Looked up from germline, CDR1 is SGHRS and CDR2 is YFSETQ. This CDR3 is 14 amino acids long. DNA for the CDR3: TGCGCCAGCAGTGGAGGGACGGACACCTACGAGCAGTACTTC. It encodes CASSGGTDTYEQYF.

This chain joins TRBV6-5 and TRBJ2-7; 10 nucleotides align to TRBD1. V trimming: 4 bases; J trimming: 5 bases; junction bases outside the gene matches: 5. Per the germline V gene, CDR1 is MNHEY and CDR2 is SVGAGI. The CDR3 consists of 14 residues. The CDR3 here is CASSSGQGSHEQYF. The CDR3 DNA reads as TGTGCCAGCAGTTCGGGACAGGGGTCCCACGAGCAGTACTTC.

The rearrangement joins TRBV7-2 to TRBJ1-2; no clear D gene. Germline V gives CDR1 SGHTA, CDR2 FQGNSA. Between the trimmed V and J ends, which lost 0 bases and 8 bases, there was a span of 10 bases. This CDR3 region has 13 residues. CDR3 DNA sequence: TGTGCCAGCAGCTTAGCCGGCGGAGGGGGCTACACCTTC. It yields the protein CASSLAGGGGYTF.

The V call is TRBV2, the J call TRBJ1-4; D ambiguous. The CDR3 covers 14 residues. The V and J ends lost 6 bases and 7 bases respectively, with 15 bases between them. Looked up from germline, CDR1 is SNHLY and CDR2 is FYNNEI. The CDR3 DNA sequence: TGTGCCAGCAGCCCGGGCTTCGGGAGTGAAAAACTGTTTTTT. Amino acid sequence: CASSPGFGSEKLFF.

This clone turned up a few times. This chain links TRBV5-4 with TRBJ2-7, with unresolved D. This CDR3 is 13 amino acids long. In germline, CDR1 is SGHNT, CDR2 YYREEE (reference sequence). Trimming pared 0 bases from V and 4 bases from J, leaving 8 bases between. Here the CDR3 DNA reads TGTGCCAGCAGCTTGGAGCCCCTGTACGAGCAGTACTTC. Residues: CASSLEPLYEQYF.

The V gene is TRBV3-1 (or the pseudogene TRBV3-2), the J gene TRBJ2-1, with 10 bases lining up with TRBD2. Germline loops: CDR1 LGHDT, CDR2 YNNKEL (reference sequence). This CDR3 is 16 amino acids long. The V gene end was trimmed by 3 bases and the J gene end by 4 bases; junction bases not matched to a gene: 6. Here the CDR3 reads CASSQSGLAAYNEQFF. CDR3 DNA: TGTGCCAGCAGCCAGTCTGGACTAGCGGCATACAATGAGCAGTTCTTC.

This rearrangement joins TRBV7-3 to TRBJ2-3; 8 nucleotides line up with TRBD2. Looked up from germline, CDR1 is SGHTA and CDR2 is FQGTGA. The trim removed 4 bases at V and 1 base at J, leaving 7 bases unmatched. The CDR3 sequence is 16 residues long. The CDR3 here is CASSWNGGAGTDTQYF. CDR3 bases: TGTGCCAGCAGCTGGAACGGGGGGGCCGGCACAGATACGCAGTATTTT.

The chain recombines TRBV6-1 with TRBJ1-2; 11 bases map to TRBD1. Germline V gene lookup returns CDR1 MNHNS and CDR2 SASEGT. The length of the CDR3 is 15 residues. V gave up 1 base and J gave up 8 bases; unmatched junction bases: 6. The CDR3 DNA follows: TGTGCCAGCAGTGAAGTAGGACAGGGGGCGCGGGGCTACACCTTC. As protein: CASSEVGQGARGYTF.

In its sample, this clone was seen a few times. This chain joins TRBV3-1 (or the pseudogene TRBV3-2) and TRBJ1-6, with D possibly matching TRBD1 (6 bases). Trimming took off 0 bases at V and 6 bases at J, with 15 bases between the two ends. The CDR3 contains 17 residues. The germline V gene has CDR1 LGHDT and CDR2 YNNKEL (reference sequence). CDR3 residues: CASSQEVPTGINSPLHF. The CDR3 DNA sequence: TGTGCCAGCAGCCAAGAGGTACCGACAGGAATTAATTCACCCCTCCACTTT.

CDR3 nucleotides: TGTGCCAGTAGTATGGAAGGGGTAAATTCACCCCTCCACTTT. This sequence encodes CASSMEGVNSPLHF. The chain is built from TRBV19 and TRBJ1-6; D is perhaps TRBD1 (5 bases). Trimming left V 3 bases short and J 7 bases short, with 10 bases between. The CDR3 runs to 14 residues. Germline V lookup: CDR1 LNHDA, CDR2 SQIVND (reference sequence).